The 16 T cell receptor beta chains below were found in one sample sequenced in a study of cytomegalovirus exposure and HLA in healthy donors. Primers included in the PCR were 60 Vbeta and 13 Jbeta primers. The protocol was immunoSEQ multiplex PCR, while the TCRdb copy is restricted to in-frame clones and leaves out a portion. Here the sample spans more than 80,000 clones, 70% to 75% being singletons. The specimen was PBMCs. These receptor sequences come from a female donor in good health and CMV-seronegative.

The rearrangement links TRBV18 to TRBJ2-5, with 7 bases identical to TRBD1. Germline lookup yields CDR1 KGHSH and CDR2 LQKENI. The CDR3 loop spans 15 amino acids. Unmatched junction bases numbered 9, after V lost 3 bases and J lost 5 bases. Here the CDR3 reads CASSPYRGDGETQYF. The DNA of the CDR3 is TGTGCCAGCTCACCGTACAGGGGCGATGGGGAGACCCAGTACTTC.

This clone has more than one count but fewer than ten. This chain joins TRBV7-3 and TRBJ2-5; 9 bases align to TRBD2. The CDR3 extends over 15 amino acids. The V and J ends lost 5 bases and 4 bases, in that order; junction bases with no gene match: 8. CDR1 and CDR2 from the germline V gene are SGHTA and FQGTGA. Here the CDR3 reads CASSPGAGGAETQYF. CDR3 bases: TGTGCCAGCAGCCCAGGGGCGGGAGGGGCAGAGACCCAGTACTTC.

The rearrangement links TRBV18 to TRBJ2-2; the match to TRBD2 covers 9 bases. The CDR3 is 17 amino acids. After removal of 1 base from V and 7 bases from J, the junction contained 10 bases not matched to a gene. Germline V lookup: CDR1 KGHSH, CDR2 LQKENI. For the CDR3, the DNA is TGTGCCAGCTCACCACTCGCCCTAGCGGGATCTTTCGGGGAGCTGTTTTTT. It yields the protein CASSPLALAGSFGELFF.

The V gene is TRBV19, the J gene TRBJ2-1; D unclear. Germline V lookup: CDR1 LNHDA, CDR2 SQIVND (reference sequence). V was cut by 3 bases and J by 8 bases, with 11 bases left in between. The CDR3 totals 13 residues. The DNA for the CDR3 is TGTGCCAGTAGTATCTTCGGGTGGGATGAGCAGTTCTTC. Translating it yields CASSIFGWDEQFF.

The chain joins TRBV30 to TRBJ1-5; D is ambiguous. The germline V gene has CDR1 GTSNPN and CDR2 SVGIG (reference sequence). The V gene lost 1 base and the J gene lost 7 bases, with 17 bases spanning the gap. This CDR3 is built from 15 residues. The CDR3 region has the DNA TGTGCCTGGAGTGGAAGAGGCTCCCCGGGGCAGCCCCAGCATTTT. Translated, it gives CAWSGRGSPGQPQHF.

In this sample, this clone turned up a few times. J is TRBJ2-3 and V is TRBV15, with 7 bases that match TRBD2. Germline lookup yields CDR1 LNHNV and CDR2 YYDKDF (reference sequence). The CDR3 runs 15 residues. Trimming took 1 base from V and 1 from J; bases not matched to a gene: 2. Here the CDR3 DNA reads TGTGCCACCAGCAGAGTTCTAGCGGGCACAGATACGCAGTATTTT. It yields the protein CATSRVLAGTDTQYF.

V usage is TRBV7-2 and J usage is TRBJ2-3; no definite D call. The germline V gene has CDR1 SGHTA and CDR2 FQGNSA. This CDR3 contains 15 residues. V was cut by 4 bases and J by 2 bases, with 13 bases left in between. DNA for the CDR3: TGTGCCAGCAGCTCCGTCCAGCTAGTCACAGATACGCAGTATTTT. Translating it yields CASSSVQLVTDTQYF.

This chain connects TRBV6-1 to TRBJ1-2, with TRBD1 matching over 8 bases. Per the germline V gene, CDR1 is MNHNS and CDR2 is SASEGT. The trim removed 8 bases at V and 3 bases at J, leaving 8 bases unmatched. The CDR3 is 14 residues long. The CDR3 bases are TGTGCCAGCGGGGGAGACAGGGGACACTATGGCTACACCTTC. It encodes CASGGDRGHYGYTF.

The V and J genes are TRBV19 and TRBJ2-4; the D is unclear. V lost 0 bases to trimming and J lost 2 bases, with 8 bases between them. Germline CDR1 reads LNHDA; CDR2 reads SQIVND (reference sequence). The CDR3 totals 15 residues. This chain's CDR3 is CASSIEGRTKNIQYF. The CDR3 DNA follows: TGTGCCAGTAGTATAGAGGGCCGGACCAAAAACATTCAGTACTTC.

This clone was picked up a small number of times. This chain links TRBV7-2 with TRBJ2-7, with 9 nucleotides matching TRBD1. Germline V gene lookup returns CDR1 SGHTA and CDR2 FQGNSA. The J segment lost 6 bases and the V segment lost 1 base, leaving 10 bases of the junction unmatched. The CDR3 has 16 residues. The CDR3 protein is CASSLGVGTGTGEQYF. CDR3 sequence (DNA): TGTGCCAGCAGCTTAGGCGTCGGGACAGGGACCGGCGAGCAGTACTTC.

This chain joins TRBV5-4 and TRBJ2-3; 8 bases fit TRBD2. Germline V CDR1 and CDR2: SGHNT, YYREEE (reference sequence). This CDR3 region has 18 residues. V was pared by 6 bases and J by 0 bases, with 15 bases of the junction left unmatched. CDR3 sequence: CASTRGVAGQSSTDTQYF. DNA of the CDR3: TGTGCCAGCACTCGAGGGGTAGCGGGACAATCTAGCACAGATACGCAGTATTTT.

The genes are TRBV5-5 and TRBJ2-7; maybe TRBD2 (6 bases). V lost 5 bases to trimming and J lost 2 bases, with 17 bases between them. CDR1 is SGHKS, CDR2 YYEKEE, per germline (reference sequence). This CDR3 contains 15 residues. CDR3 sequence: CASRKSPTSPYEQYF. Here the CDR3 DNA reads TGTGCCAGCAGGAAGAGCCCGACTAGTCCCTACGAGCAGTACTTC.

V usage is TRBV7-9 and J usage is TRBJ1-2, with D possibly TRBD1 on 5 matching bases. This CDR3 comprises 15 residues. CDR1 is SEHNR and CDR2 is FQNEAQ in the germline V gene (reference sequence). Trimming removed 11 bases from V and 3 bases from J, with 22 bases in between. The CDR3 coding sequence is TGTGCCGGGGGGGAGGGCCCAATTGCTTACTATGGCTACACCTTC. Encoded protein: CAGGEGPIAYYGYTF.

This chain uses TRBV10-3 with TRBJ2-3; D might be TRBD1 (6 bases). V gave up 3 bases and J gave up 5 bases, with 12 bases separating them. The CDR3 has 14 amino acids. Per the germline V gene, CDR1 is ENHRY and CDR2 is SYGVKD. The chain's CDR3 is CAISDRGLGDTQYF. The CDR3, as DNA: TGTGCCATCAGTGACAGGGGCCTAGGAGATACGCAGTATTTT.

The chain recombines TRBV7-8 with TRBJ2-1, with 8 bases lining up with TRBD2. Per germline, CDR1 SGHVS and CDR2 FQNEAQ. V was pared by 2 bases and J by 5 bases, with 5 bases of the junction left unmatched. CDR3 length: 15 amino acids. The CDR3 DNA sequence: TGTGCCAGCAGCTTAAGCGGGAGCTTCCACAATGAGCAGTTCTTC. The encoded protein is CASSLSGSFHNEQFF.

This clone has just a few counts. The chain joins TRBV2 to TRBJ2-5, with no clear D. This CDR3 comprises 13 residues. CDR1 SNHLY and CDR2 FYNNEI come from the germline V gene. V was trimmed by 5 bases and J by 5 bases, leaving 12 bases between them. The CDR3 loop reads CASSWQLGETQYF. The CDR3 DNA reads TGTGCCAGCAGTTGGCAGCTCGGGGAGACCCAGTACTTC.